Each of the 18 T cell receptor beta chains below was sequenced from the same sample in a study of blood T cell repertoires in COVID-19. Profiled with immunoSEQ multiplex PCR; TCRdb holds only in-frame clones, not every one. The data contain a few hundred thousand clones, about 91% of them singletons. The sample taken for sequencing was PBMCs or T cells enriched from blood (not recorded which). These receptors were obtained from a woman aged 40-49 years with acute COVID-19.

This chain joins TRBV3-1 (or the pseudogene TRBV3-2) and TRBJ1-3; D perhaps matches TRBD1 (6 bases). The CDR3 totals 24 residues. Trimming shortened V by 0 bases and J by 0 bases, and 33 bases separated the two germline ends. Germline loops: CDR1 LGHDT, CDR2 YNNKEL (reference sequence). The CDR3: CASSQDWTLQGEPKRASSGNTIYF. CDR3 in DNA: TGTGCCAGCAGCCAAGATTGGACACTACAGGGAGAACCCAAAAGGGCGAGCTCTGGAAACACCATATATTTT.

The genes are TRBV29-1 and TRBJ2-7; TRBD2 aligns across 9 bases. The ends lost 4 bases at V and 3 bases at J; junction bases unmatched: 7. Germline lookup yields CDR1 SQVTM and CDR2 ANQGSEA. This CDR3 contains 14 residues. The CDR3 region is CSVGASGADYEQYV. The CDR3 DNA is TGCAGCGTTGGGGCTAGCGGGGCCGACTACGAGCAGTACGTC.

The table lists this clone with a few counts. The chain uses TRBV27 and TRBJ1-2; tentative D call: TRBD1 (5 bases). This CDR3 is built from 14 residues. Deletions cut 2 bases from V and 4 bases from J, with 11 bases between. The germline CDR1 and CDR2 sequences are MNHEY and SMNVEV (reference sequence). The CDR3 reads CASSLGGYPYGYTF. The CDR3 DNA follows: TGTGCCAGCAGTTTAGGGGGGTACCCCTATGGCTACACCTTC.

The V call is TRBV3-1 (or the pseudogene TRBV3-2), the J call TRBJ2-1, with a tentative D call TRBD1 (6 bases). V shed 3 bases and J shed 5 bases, with 14 bases lying between them. CDR3 length equals 15 residues. The V gene's germline CDR1 is LGHDT and CDR2 YNNKEL (reference sequence). The CDR3 spells CASSHWMDRDNEQFF. Here the CDR3 DNA reads TGTGCCAGCAGCCATTGGATGGACAGAGACAATGAGCAGTTCTTC.

This clone turned up a few times. The J gene is TRBJ1-1, the V gene TRBV5-1, with D unresolved. The V end was cut by 0 bases, the J end by 1 base, with 4 bases between. CDR3 length: 13 amino acids. Germline-derived CDR1 and CDR2 are SGHRS and YFSETQ. CDR3 nucleotides: TGCGCCAGCAGCTTGGAGCGGAACACTGAAGCTTTCTTT. Translated, it gives CASSLERNTEAFF. The whole variable domain, filled in from reference TRBV5-1 and TRBJ1-1, reads KAGVTQTPRYLIKTRGQQVTLSCSPISGHRSVSWYQQTPGQGLQFLFEYFSETQRNKGNFPGRFSGRQFSNSRSEMNVSTLELGDSALYLCASSLERNTEAFFGQGTRLTVV.

The chain links TRBV15 to TRBJ1-4; 7 bases match TRBD1. This CDR3 region has 15 residues. V shed 1 base, J shed 6 bases, and the junction held 5 bases outside the gene matches. Per germline, CDR1 LNHNV and CDR2 YYDKDF (reference sequence). Here the CDR3 reads CATSRGGTVDEKLFF. The CDR3 nucleotides are TGTGCCACCAGCAGAGGAGGGACAGTCGATGAAAAACTGTTTTTT.

V and J are TRBV5-1 and TRBJ2-3; a possible D gene is TRBD2 (6 bases). Trimming left V 1 base short and J 0 bases short, with 9 bases between. The germline gives CDR1 SGHRS, CDR2 YFSETQ. There are 15 residues in the CDR3. CDR3 DNA: TGCGCCAGCAGCTTGACTAGCTCTAGCACAGATACGCAGTATTTT. Its translation is CASSLTSSSTDTQYF.

The V gene is TRBV23-1, the J gene TRBJ1-3; D may be TRBD1 (5 bases). TRBV23-1 falls under the ORF class, with uncertain function. This CDR3 has 12 amino acids. Trimming left V 6 bases short and J 6 bases short, with 9 bases between. The CDR3 region is CASSQTENTIYF. The CDR3 bases are TGCGCCAGCAGCCAGACAGAAAACACCATATATTTT.

The chain employs TRBV7-9 and TRBJ1-2; D is ambiguous. Trimming shortened V by 5 bases and J by 8 bases, and 15 bases separated the two germline ends. Germline lookup yields CDR1 SEHNR and CDR2 FQNEAQ (reference sequence). There are 13 residues in the CDR3. CDR3 loop: CASSLDTRSGYTF. The DNA of the CDR3 is TGTGCCAGCAGCCTCGACACACGGTCGGGCTACACCTTC.

The CDR3 DNA follows: TGTGCTAGTGGTTTGGAGACAGGGGCGAGCTATGGCTACACCTTC. Translation gives CASGLETGASYGYTF. The rearrangement joins TRBV12-5 to TRBJ1-2; 8 nucleotides line up with TRBD1. This CDR3 region has 15 residues. After removal of 1 base from V and 4 bases from J, the junction contained 5 bases not matched to a gene. Germline V gene lookup returns CDR1 LGHNT and CDR2 FRNRAP.

The J gene is TRBJ1-4, the V gene TRBV5-4; possible D gene TRBD1, 6 bases. Germline CDR1 reads SGHNT; CDR2 reads YYREEE (reference sequence). Trimming cost V 0 bases and J 5 bases, with 11 bases left between them. The CDR3 is 15 amino acids. CDR3 residues: CASSLGARGNEKLFF. The CDR3 DNA reads as TGTGCCAGCAGCTTGGGGGCGAGGGGGAATGAAAAACTGTTTTTT. Supplemented by reference TRBV5-4 and TRBJ1-4, the full variable domain reads ETGVTQSPTHLIKTRGQQVTLRCSSQSGHNTVSWYQQALGQGPQFIFQYYREEENGRGNFPPRFSGLQFPNYSSELNVNALELDDSALYLCASSLGARGNEKLFFGSGTQLSVL.

The V and J genes are TRBV30 and TRBJ1-2; 8 bases line up with TRBD1. The CDR3 sequence is 12 residues long. V shed 1 base, J shed 7 bases, and the junction held 2 bases outside the gene matches. The V gene's germline CDR1 is GTSNPN and CDR2 SVGIG (reference sequence). The CDR3 loop reads CAWSAGQGGYTF. In DNA form, the CDR3 reads TGTGCCTGGAGTGCAGGACAGGGTGGCTACACCTTC.

This chain uses TRBV6-5 with TRBJ1-1; 8 bases line up with TRBD1. CDR3 size: 14 residues. The trim removed 7 bases at V and 1 base at J, leaving 5 bases unmatched. Germline values: CDR1 MNHEY, CDR2 SVGAGI. The CDR3 loop is CASTIDRGNTEAFF. The CDR3 nucleotides read TGTGCCAGCACCATTGACAGGGGGAACACTGAAGCTTTCTTT.

The chain links TRBV11-2 to TRBJ1-2, with TRBD1 identical over 8 bases. Unmatched junction bases numbered 7, after V lost 5 bases and J lost 8 bases. Per germline, CDR1 SGHAT and CDR2 FQNNGV. This CDR3 has 13 amino acids. DNA for the CDR3: TGTGCCAGCAGCCTCCAGGGGGCTGGGGGCTACACCTTC. Translated: CASSLQGAGGYTF.

This chain links TRBV19 with TRBJ1-5; 8 nucleotides line up with TRBD1. The V segment lost 5 bases and the J segment 3 bases; nucleotides outside the gene matches: 9. Germline V gives CDR1 LNHDA, CDR2 SQIVND (reference sequence). The CDR3 sequence is 16 residues long. CDR3 nucleotide sequence: TGTGCCAGTAGTGATACCGGGACAGGTTACAATCAGCCCCAGCATTTT. Its protein product is CASSDTGTGYNQPQHF.

V and J are TRBV30 and TRBJ2-1; 7 bases fit TRBD1. The ends lost 2 bases at V and 2 bases at J; junction bases unmatched: 3. Germline V gene lookup returns CDR1 GTSNPN and CDR2 SVGIG (reference sequence). The CDR3 consists of 14 residues. In DNA, the CDR3 is TGTGCCTGGAGTTGGCAGGGGGCCTACAATGAGCAGTTCTTC. Residues: CAWSWQGAYNEQFF.

This clone was recorded only once. The chain recombines TRBV19 with TRBJ2-3; 14 bases fit TRBD2. The germline CDR1 and CDR2 sequences are LNHDA and SQIVND (reference sequence). This CDR3 is built from 17 residues. V gave up 6 bases and J gave up 4 bases; unmatched junction bases: 9. Here the CDR3 DNA reads TGTGCCAGTAGCTCGCTAGGACTAGCGGGGGGCCCAGATACGCAGTATTTT. It encodes CASSSLGLAGGPDTQYF.

The chain is built from TRBV9 and TRBJ2-1, with a possible D match to TRBD2 (5 bases). The CDR3 has 15 amino acids. Germline V lookup: CDR1 SGDLS, CDR2 YYNGEE. Between the trimmed V and J ends, which lost 0 bases and 9 bases, there was a span of 16 bases. The chain's CDR3 is CASSVDPRAMSEQFF. DNA for the CDR3: TGTGCCAGCAGCGTAGACCCGCGGGCTATGAGTGAGCAGTTCTTC.